Listed below are T cell receptor beta chains from one sample, sequenced in a study of blood T cell repertoires in COVID-19. Data came from immunoSEQ multiplex PCR; TCRdb stores just in-frame clones and leaves some out. The sample includes 130,000 to 150,000 clones, less than 90% seen only once; the top ten take less than 6%. Sequences were obtained from PBMCs or T cells enriched from blood (not recorded which). These receptors all stem from a woman in her forties or fifties who had been exposed to COVID-19. CDR3s include the opening cysteine and the closing phenylalanine or tryptophan. The D gene is left open where the match is weak. Not every row has a clone size; where given, it reads once, few, many or a size class.

V	size	J	D	DNA	CDR3
TRBV5-1	.	TRBJ2-7	.	TGCGCCAGCAGCCCAATCCCCTCGCCTAACCACGAGCAGTACTTC	CASSPIPSPNHEQYF
TRBV27	.	TRBJ2-7	TRBD2	TGTGCCAGCCAAAAAGTGCGGGGGGGCGAGCAGTACTTC	CASQKVRGGEQYF
TRBV7-2	.	TRBJ1-2	TRBD1	TGTGCCAGCAGCTTAGTCCAGGGGGTTGACTATGGCTACACCTTC	CASSLVQGVDYGYTF
TRBV19	.	TRBJ2-4	TRBD2	TGTGCCAGTAGTCAGCGGGAGAGGGGCAAAAACATTCAGTACTTC	CASSQRERGKNIQYF
TRBV27	.	TRBJ1-5	TRBD1	TGTGCCAGCAGTTCGATCCGACAGGGGTTCAATCAGCCCCAGCATTTT	CASSSIRQGFNQPQHF
TRBV4-3	.	TRBJ1-2	.	TGCGCCAGCAGCCGTGGCGGTCCCCTCTATGGCTACACCTTC	CASSRGGPLYGYTF
TRBV11-3	.	TRBJ2-2	TRBD2	TGTGCCAGCAGCTTGTTTAGCGGGAGTGTCGCCGGGGAGCTGTTTTTT	CASSLFSGSVAGELFF
TRBV5-1	.	TRBJ1-6	TRBD1	TGCGCCAGCAGCCGGGCAACAGGGGAAAGATATTCACCCCTCCACTTT	CASSRATGERYSPLHF
TRBV9	.	TRBJ2-3	.	TGTGCCAGCAGCGTAGGATGGAGTACAGATACGCAGTATTTT	CASSVGWSTDTQYF
TRBV3-1/TRBV3-2	.	TRBJ1-6	.	TGTGCCAGCAGCCAGGCAAATTCACCCCTCCACTTT	CASSQANSPLHF
TRBV7-9	once	TRBJ1-2	TRBD1	TGTGCCAGCAGCTCTGAAGGGACAGAGATTAACTATGGCTACACCTTC	CASSSEGTEINYGYTF
TRBV10-3	.	TRBJ1-5	.	TGTGCCATCAGTGAGTCGCAGGTCCCCCAGCCCCAGCATTTT	CAISESQVPQPQHF
TRBV7-9	.	TRBJ2-7	.	TGTGCCAGCAGCCCTCGACAGTCCTACGAGCAGTACTTC	CASSPRQSYEQYF
TRBV7-9	.	TRBJ1-2	TRBD1	TGTGCCAGCAGCCTACAGGGGGCCCTCTATGGCTACACCTTC	CASSLQGALYGYTF
TRBV6-2/TRBV6-3	.	TRBJ2-5	.	TGTGCCAGCAGCAGATCCGGGACACCCGGTCTCGTGACCCAGTACTTC	CASSRSGTPGLVTQYF
TRBV6-5	.	TRBJ1-5	.	TGTGCCAGCAGTTACGGGGGGGGAGGCAATCAGCCCCAGCATTTT	CASSYGGGGNQPQHF
TRBV27	.	TRBJ2-7	TRBD2	TGTGCCAGCGGCCAGGGTAGCGGGCTCTCGAGGGAGCAGTACTTC	CASGQGSGLSREQYF
TRBV10-2	.	TRBJ1-2	TRBD1	TGCGCCAGCAGTACAACAGGGGTCTATGGCTACACCTTC	CASSTTGVYGYTF
TRBV12-5	.	TRBJ1-1	TRBD1	TGTGCTAGTGGTTTGGGGACAGGGTCGGGCACTGAAGCTTTCTTT	CASGLGTGSGTEAFF
TRBV6-4	few	TRBJ2-3	TRBD2	TGTGCCAGCAGCGCGACTAGCGGGACAGATACGCAGTATTTT	CASSATSGTDTQYF
TRBV7-8	.	TRBJ1-5	.	TGTGCCAGCAGCTCGAACGACCTCACAGGGCATCAGCCCCAGCATTTT	CASSSNDLTGHQPQHF
TRBV3-1/TRBV3-2	once	TRBJ1-2	.	TGTGCCAGCAGCCAAGATCTTGGGGGCTTGACCTTC	CASSQDLGGLTF
TRBV19	.	TRBJ1-1	TRBD1	TGTGCCAGTAGTATATTCGGAGGGGGCGCGACTGAAGCTTTCTTT	CASSIFGGGATEAFF
TRBV6-2/TRBV6-3	.	TRBJ2-1	TRBD2	TGTGCCAGCAGTTACGTACTAGCGGGAAACAATGAGCAGTTCTTC	CASSYVLAGNNEQFF
TRBV5-4	.	TRBJ2-5	TRBD2	TGTGCCAGCAGCTTGTTGGGACTAGCGGGGGGAGAGACCCAGTACTTC	CASSLLGLAGGETQYF
TRBV27	.	TRBJ2-7	TRBD1	TGTGCCAGCAGTTTCGAGGGACAGGGCCCCTCCTACGAGCAGTACTTC	CASSFEGQGPSYEQYF
TRBV6-2/TRBV6-3	.	TRBJ2-2	TRBD1	TGTGCCAGCAGCCGCACAGGGGCGATGAACACCGGGGAGCTGTTTTTT	CASSRTGAMNTGELFF
TRBV4-1	.	TRBJ1-4	.	TGCGCCAGCAGCCAAGCTCTTAGGGGTATGGAAAAACTGTTTTTT	CASSQALRGMEKLFF
TRBV15	.	TRBJ1-3	.	TGTGCCACCAAACCCCATGGGGGCGGGCAGTCTGGAAACACCATATATTTT	CATKPHGGGQSGNTIYF
TRBV5-6	.	TRBJ2-7	TRBD2	TGTGCCAGCAGCTCCGGGAGGGGTGGGGAGCAGTACTTC	CASSSGRGGEQYF
TRBV12-3/TRBV12-4	.	TRBJ1-4	.	TGTGCCAGCAGTTTAGCGTCCGGGGAAAAACTGTTTTTT	CASSLASGEKLFF
TRBV11-2	.	TRBJ2-5	.	TGTGCCAGCAGCTTAGAGTATAGGGGCTTGCAAGAGACCCAGTACTTC	CASSLEYRGLQETQYF
TRBV29-1	.	TRBJ1-3	TRBD1	TGCAGCGTTGAAGAATGGCAGGGGGCCTCTGGAAACACCATATATTTT	CSVEEWQGASGNTIYF
TRBV6-2/TRBV6-3	.	TRBJ2-5	.	TGTGCCAGCAGCAAACAGGGAAACCTGGAGACCCAGTACTTC	CASSKQGNLETQYF
TRBV10-2	.	TRBJ2-1	TRBD1	TGCGCCAGCAAACCCGACAGGGCACCCTACAATGAGCAGTTCTTC	CASKPDRAPYNEQFF
TRBV11-2	.	TRBJ2-6	.	TGTGCCAGCAGCTCATCTAGTACCAACGTCCTGACTTTC	CASSSSSTNVLTF
TRBV19	.	TRBJ2-7	TRBD2	TGTGCCAGTAGGATGGGGACTAGCGGGAGTTACGAGCAGTACTTC	CASRMGTSGSYEQYF
TRBV30	.	TRBJ2-3	.	TGTGCCTGGAGTGTCCGAGCAGGGTCGGATACGCAGTATTTT	CAWSVRAGSDTQYF
TRBV5-1	.	TRBJ1-2	.	TGCGCCAGCAGCGTCCAGGGCGACTATGGCTACACCTTC	CASSVQGDYGYTF
TRBV28	.	TRBJ1-2	.	TGTGCCAGCAGTCTCGTGGGCCCCGGGAGATTATATGGCTACACCTTC	CASSLVGPGRLYGYTF
TRBV5-1	.	TRBJ2-7	.	TGCGCCAGCAGCCCCGAGAGGATAACCTACGAGCAGTACTTC	CASSPERITYEQYF
TRBV7-9	.	TRBJ2-7	TRBD2	TGTGCCAGCTTGCGGGAGGGGAGCTCCTACGAGCAGTACTTC	CASLREGSSYEQYF
TRBV2	.	TRBJ1-2	.	TGTGCCAGCATCGGCGGAGGGCTCGGCTACACCTTC	CASIGGGLGYTF
TRBV6-6	medium-sized	TRBJ1-5	.	TGTGCCAGCAGCACCGGACGGGATAGCAATCAGCCCCAGCATTTT	CASSTGRDSNQPQHF
TRBV7-3	.	TRBJ2-1	.	TGTGCCAGCAGCCCTCAGGGGGGTGAGCAGTTCTTC	CASSPQGGEQFF
TRBV6-5	once	TRBJ1-1	TRBD1	TGTGCCAGCAGTTTGACCAGGGGGCGGACTGAAGCTTTCTTT	CASSLTRGRTEAFF
TRBV2	.	TRBJ1-3	TRBD1	TGTGCCAGCAGGGTGGACAGGGGCAGGGACACCATATATTTT	CASRVDRGRDTIYF
TRBV11-3	.	TRBJ2-5	TRBD2	TGTGCCAGCAGCCCGGGGGGTGGAGCGGAGACCCAGTACTTC	CASSPGGGAETQYF
TRBV11-2	.	TRBJ2-7	.	TGTGCCAGCAGCCGACAGGGAGGTTTCGGCTCCTACGAGCAGTACTTC	CASSRQGGFGSYEQYF
TRBV29-1	few	TRBJ1-1	.	TGCAGCGTTTTTATCAGGGAAGTGGCTTTCTTT	CSVFIREVAFF
TRBV10-1	.	TRBJ1-1	.	TGCGCCAGCAGTGAGTCGAGGGCAGGGGCGAACACTGAAGCTTTCTTT	CASSESRAGANTEAFF
TRBV16	.	TRBJ1-1	.	TGTGCCAGCAGCGGCCCTCCGAACACTGAAGCTTTCTTT	CASSGPPNTEAFF
TRBV6-5	.	TRBJ1-2	.	TGTGCCACCACCTTCGGGAGTAACTATGGCTACACCTTC	CATTFGSNYGYTF
TRBV7-6	.	TRBJ2-1	TRBD1	TGTGCCAGCAGCTTCGAGGGGGCGCGAAGTGAGCAGTTCTTC	CASSFEGARSEQFF
TRBV5-1	.	TRBJ2-1	TRBD1	TGCGCCAGCAGCTTGGGGCAGGGGGCGGGCGTCAATGAGCAGTTCTTC	CASSLGQGAGVNEQFF
TRBV15	.	TRBJ1-5	.	TGTGCCACCAGCAGAGATAGGGAGGCCCCGCAGCCCCAGCATTTT	CATSRDREAPQPQHF
TRBV6-5	.	TRBJ1-2	TRBD1	TGTGCCAGCGGAACGCGCGGACAGGGGGCTTCTGGCTACACCTTC	CASGTRGQGASGYTF